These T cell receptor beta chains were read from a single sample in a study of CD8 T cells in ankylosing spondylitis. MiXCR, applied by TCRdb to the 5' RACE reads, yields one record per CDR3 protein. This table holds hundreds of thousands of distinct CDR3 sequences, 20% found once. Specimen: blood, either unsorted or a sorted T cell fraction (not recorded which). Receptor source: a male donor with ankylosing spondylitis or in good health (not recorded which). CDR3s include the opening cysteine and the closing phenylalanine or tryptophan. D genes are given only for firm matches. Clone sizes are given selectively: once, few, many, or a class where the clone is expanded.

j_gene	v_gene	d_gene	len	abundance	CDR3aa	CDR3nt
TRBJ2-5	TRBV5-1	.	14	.	CASSGRTRQETQYF	TGCGCCAGCAGCGGACGGACTCGACAAGAGACCCAGTACTTC
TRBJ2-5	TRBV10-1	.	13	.	CASSESSQETQYF	TGCGCCAGCAGTGAGTCCAGCCAAGAGACCCAGTACTTC
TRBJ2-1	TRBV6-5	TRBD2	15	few	CASSYGRDYNNEQFF	TGTGCCAGCAGTTACGGCCGGGACTACAACAATGAGCAGTTCTTC
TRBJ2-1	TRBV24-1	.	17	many	CATSGSSGRSSYNEQFF	TGTGCCACCAGTGGGTCATCGGGACGTAGCTCCTACAATGAGCAGTTCTTC
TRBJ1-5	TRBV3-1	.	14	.	CASSQQGFRQPQHF	TGTGCCAGCAGCCAACAGGGGTTCCGGCAGCCCCAGCATTTT
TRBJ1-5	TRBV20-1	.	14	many	CSAQGHSGNQPQHF	TGCAGTGCTCAGGGGCACTCCGGAAATCAGCCCCAGCATTTT
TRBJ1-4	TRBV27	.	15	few	CASSPGVGLDEKLFF	TGTGCCAGTTCTCCCGGTGTGGGGCTGGATGAAAAACTGTTTTTT
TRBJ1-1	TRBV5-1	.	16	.	CASSLTDTAENTEAFF	TGCGCCAGCAGCCTGACGGACACCGCGGAGAACACTGAAGCTTTCTTT
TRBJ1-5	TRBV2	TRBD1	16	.	CASKSRTGQPNQPQHF	TGTGCCAGCAAATCCAGGACAGGGCAACCCAATCAGCCCCAGCATTTT
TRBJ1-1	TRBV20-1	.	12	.	CSARQAETEAFF	TGCAGTGCTCGCCAAGCCGAAACTGAAGCTTTCTTT
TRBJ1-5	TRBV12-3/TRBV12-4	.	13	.	CASSLQRYQPQHF	TGTGCCAGCAGCTTACAGCGTTATCAGCCCCAGCATTTT
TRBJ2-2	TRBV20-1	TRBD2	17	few	CSAVKLAGGSGTGELFF	TGCAGTGCTGTTAAACTAGCGGGAGGATCGGGAACCGGGGAGCTGTTTTTT
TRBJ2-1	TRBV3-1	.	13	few	CASSQPGDGEQFF	TGTGCCAGCAGCCAACCGGGAGACGGTGAGCAGTTCTTC
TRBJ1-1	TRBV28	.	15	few	CASPPQTGRNTEAFF	TGTGCCAGCCCACCACAGACAGGACGGAACACTGAAGCTTTCTTT
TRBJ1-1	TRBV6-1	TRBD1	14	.	CASTSGQGFTEAFF	TGTGCCAGCACCTCGGGACAGGGGTTTACTGAAGCTTTCTTT
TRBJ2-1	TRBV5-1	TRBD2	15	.	CASSYLAEGYNEQFF	TGCGCCAGCAGCTATCTAGCGGAGGGGTACAATGAGCAGTTCTTC